The rows below give T cell receptor beta chains drawn from one sample of a study of spatial heterogeneity in lung cancer. TCRdb used MiXCR to reprocess the 5' RACE reads, holding one entry per CDR3 protein. The table records roughly 39,000 distinct CDR3 sequences, roughly 5.8% of them present only once. Source: PBMCs, taken at surgery. The source is a male donor with early-stage non-small cell lung cancer. CDR3s include the opening cysteine and the closing phenylalanine or tryptophan. Fields, in order: CDR3 DNA, CDR3 protein, D gene, clone size, J gene, V gene. A D gene is named only where the DNA matches it firmly. Expanded clones are given a class, and other clones once, few, many or no size at all.

DNA: TGTGCCAGCAGCTGGGGACAGGGAGGAACCATATATTTT; CDR3: CASSWGQGGTIYF; D: TRBD1; size: -; J: TRBJ1-3; V: TRBV7-3
DNA: TGTGCCAGCAGTACACCGGGACAGCGATCGGAAGCTTTCTTT; CDR3: CASSTPGQRSEAFF; D: TRBD1; size: many; J: TRBJ1-1; V: TRBV12-3/TRBV12-4
DNA: TGTGCCAGCAGCTTCACAGGGAGGAGTAACTATGGCTACACCTTC; CDR3: CASSFTGRSNYGYTF; D: -; size: many; J: TRBJ1-2; V: TRBV7-2
DNA: TGTGCCAGCAGTCCGGACTATTCCCTGAGGAGTGAGCAGTTCTTC; CDR3: CASSPDYSLRSEQFF; D: -; size: few; J: TRBJ2-1; V: TRBV12-3/TRBV12-4
DNA: TGCGCCAGCAGCTTGGATGGACTAGCGGCCACCTACGAGCAGTACTTC; CDR3: CASSLDGLAATYEQYF; D: TRBD2; size: -; J: TRBJ2-7; V: TRBV5-1
DNA: TGTGCCAGCAGCCTCGGGACTAGCGGGTTTAGGGGGCTGTTTTTT; CDR3: CASSLGTSGFRGLFF; D: TRBD2; size: few; J: TRBJ2-2; V: TRBV5-4
DNA: TGTGCCATCAGTGAGTCGATCCACCAAGAGACCCAGTACTTC; CDR3: CAISESIHQETQYF; D: -; size: -; J: TRBJ2-5; V: TRBV10-3
DNA: TGTGCCAGCAGCTTTGGACAGGGTTCCTACGAGCAGTACTTC; CDR3: CASSFGQGSYEQYF; D: TRBD1; size: many; J: TRBJ2-7; V: TRBV5-6
DNA: TGTGCCAGCACGGAGCGGACCTACGAGCAGTACTTC; CDR3: CASTERTYEQYF; D: -; size: few; J: TRBJ2-7; V: TRBV28
DNA: TGTGCCAGCAGCCCAGGACAGGGGGCGCGGGCATATGGCTACACCTTC; CDR3: CASSPGQGARAYGYTF; D: TRBD1; size: -; J: TRBJ1-2; V: TRBV7-2
DNA: TGTGCCAGCAGCCAACCAGACAGCGGGGAGCTGTTTTTT; CDR3: CASSQPDSGELFF; D: -; size: few; J: TRBJ2-2; V: TRBV7-3
DNA: TGTGCCAGCCGGACTAGCGGGGGGGCCGGGGAGCTGTTTTTT; CDR3: CASRTSGGAGELFF; D: TRBD2; size: many; J: TRBJ2-2; V: TRBV28
DNA: TGTGCCAGCAGTTTCGGACAGGGGGGTGGTGGCTACACCTTC; CDR3: CASSFGQGGGGYTF; D: TRBD1; size: many; J: TRBJ1-2; V: TRBV12-3/TRBV12-4
DNA: TGTGCCAGCAGCCAATGGGGGCCAGATACGCAGTATTTT; CDR3: CASSQWGPDTQYF; D: -; size: -; J: TRBJ2-3; V: TRBV14
DNA: TGTGCCAGCAGCCAAGCAGGGGTTAATGAGCAGTTCTTC; CDR3: CASSQAGVNEQFF; D: -; size: many; J: TRBJ2-1; V: TRBV3-1
DNA: TGCGCCAGCAGCTTCCTTCGGCCCGGGAACGAGCAGTACTTC; CDR3: CASSFLRPGNEQYF; D: -; size: many; J: TRBJ2-7; V: TRBV5-1
DNA: TGTGCCGAAAGAAGGGCCGGAAACACCATATATTTT; CDR3: CAERRAGNTIYF; D: -; size: many; J: TRBJ1-3; V: TRBV12-3/TRBV12-4
DNA: TGTGCCAGCAGTGACTCACCCGAGAACACTGAAGCTTTCTTT; CDR3: CASSDSPENTEAFF; D: -; size: many; J: TRBJ1-1; V: TRBV6-4
DNA: TGTGCCAGCAGCTTAGCCAACTATGCAGATACGCAGTATTTT; CDR3: CASSLANYADTQYF; D: -; size: many; J: TRBJ2-3; V: TRBV7-6
DNA: TGTGCCAGCAGCTTAGGTGCCCTGCGGGGGATCACAGATACGCAGTATTTT; CDR3: CASSLGALRGITDTQYF; D: TRBD2; size: -; J: TRBJ2-3; V: TRBV7-9
DNA: TGCGCCAGCAGCTTGGCCGGGACAGAGGTGGACACCATATATTTT; CDR3: CASSLAGTEVDTIYF; D: TRBD1; size: many; J: TRBJ1-3; V: TRBV5-1
DNA: TGTGCCAGCAGCTTAGGGACAGGGAATACTGAAGCTTTCTTT; CDR3: CASSLGTGNTEAFF; D: TRBD1; size: many; J: TRBJ1-1; V: TRBV7-9
DNA: TGTGCCAGCAGCTTGGGACAGGGAGGGGAAAAACTGTTTTTT; CDR3: CASSLGQGGEKLFF; D: TRBD1; size: many; J: TRBJ1-4; V: TRBV7-9
DNA: TGTGCCAGCACCTCCCCCGGGACAGGGGTCTACGAGCAGTACTTC; CDR3: CASTSPGTGVYEQYF; D: TRBD1; size: -; J: TRBJ2-7; V: TRBV6-6
DNA: TGTGCCAGCGGCCATCCTTTGAGGACCGCCCTCGAGCAGTACTTC; CDR3: CASGHPLRTALEQYF; D: -; size: -; J: TRBJ2-7; V: TRBV6-4
DNA: TGTGCCAGCAGCTATAGCCAGGCCTCTGGAAACACCATATATTTT; CDR3: CASSYSQASGNTIYF; D: -; size: few; J: TRBJ1-3; V: TRBV7-9
DNA: TGTGCCAGCAGTGAAGGTGGCCATAGAGAAGAGACCCAGTACTTC; CDR3: CASSEGGHREETQYF; D: -; size: -; J: TRBJ2-5; V: TRBV2
DNA: TGTGCCAGTAGGCCGGGGTGGGGGAGCAATCAGCCCCAGCATTTT; CDR3: CASRPGWGSNQPQHF; D: -; size: many; J: TRBJ1-5; V: TRBV19
DNA: TGTGCCAGCAGCTTCCGCACAGATACGCAGTATTTT; CDR3: CASSFRTDTQYF; D: -; size: many; J: TRBJ2-3; V: TRBV7-9
DNA: TGTGCCAGCAGAGCCACTTATGGCTACACCTTC; CDR3: CASRATYGYTF; D: -; size: -; J: TRBJ1-2; V: TRBV9
DNA: TGTGCCAGCAGCTTGGACGGCAGGGGTGGTTCACCCCTCCACTTT; CDR3: CASSLDGRGGSPLHF; D: -; size: few; J: TRBJ1-6; V: TRBV5-5
DNA: TGTGCCAGCAGCCCTAGGACAGGCGGTCTCGTTGAAAAACTGTTTTTT; CDR3: CASSPRTGGLVEKLFF; D: TRBD1; size: many; J: TRBJ1-4; V: TRBV3-1
DNA: TGTGCCAGCAGCTCAGGGGGGTCCGGGGAGCTGTTTTTT; CDR3: CASSSGGSGELFF; D: -; size: -; J: TRBJ2-2; V: TRBV7-3
DNA: TGTGCCAGCAGCGGCGGGAGGTCGGCAGGGGAAAGCCACGAGCAGTACTTC; CDR3: CASSGGRSAGESHEQYF; D: TRBD2; size: many; J: TRBJ2-7; V: TRBV6-2/TRBV6-3
DNA: TGTGCCAGCAAGGTTGTTGATAATTCACCCCTCCACTTT; CDR3: CASKVVDNSPLHF; D: -; size: many; J: TRBJ1-6; V: TRBV2
DNA: TGTGCCAGCAGCGGGGGGACTAGCGGGGGGTACAATGAGCAGTTCTTC; CDR3: CASSGGTSGGYNEQFF; D: TRBD2; size: few; J: TRBJ2-1; V: TRBV9
DNA: TGCGCCAGCAGTGATTCGTGTATAGGAGGACAGATTTATGGCTACACCTTC; CDR3: CASSDSCIGGQIYGYTF; D: -; size: many; J: TRBJ1-2; V: TRBV10-1
DNA: TGTGCCAGCAGCTTCCTCACAGATACGCAGTATTTT; CDR3: CASSFLTDTQYF; D: -; size: few; J: TRBJ2-3; V: TRBV2
DNA: TGTGCCAGCAGCTTAGAACAGGGGAGGGATTCACCCCTCCACTTT; CDR3: CASSLEQGRDSPLHF; D: TRBD1; size: many; J: TRBJ1-6; V: TRBV7-9
DNA: TGCGCCAGCAGCTTGATTGTTAGCGGGGGCGGAGAGACCCAGTACTTC; CDR3: CASSLIVSGGGETQYF; D: TRBD2; size: many; J: TRBJ2-5; V: TRBV5-1